This T cell receptor beta chain was captured in a study of shared clonotypes between healthy human individuals. Germline V CDR1 and CDR2: SGHRS, YFSETQ. The CDR3 runs 13 residues. With 0 bases removed from V and 3 bases from J, the gap between germline ends came to 7 bases. Each sample came from a Caucasian adult donor living in Nashville, Tennessee. Points from the study as a whole: Shared clonotypes across all four donors exceeded non-shared ones in generation probability.

In the study's own analysis: There were no quality scores in the junction-only immunoSEQ sequences, so filtering differed. Using immunoSEQ multiplex PCR, the repertoire was profiled, and TCRdb retains in-frame clones only, with some absent. The V and J calls and clone size come from that table; D and trimming were worked out from the DNA. The sample yields around 510,000 clones, about 96% seen once. In regard to this clone: Its target is unknown. This sample also contains other DNA sequences that code for the same CDR3.

Sample: naive CD4+ T cells sorted from blood. Subset given: CD45RA+ positively selected. This receptor was obtained from a woman in her twenties or thirties in good health. The chain is built from TRBV5-1 and TRBJ2-7, with D unclear. The CDR3 reads CASSLAGSYEQYF. The CDR3 nucleotides read TGCGCCAGCAGCTTGGCCGGCAGCTACGAGCAGTACTTC.